The 20 T cell receptor beta chains listed next were all sequenced from one sample in a study of beta chain features in type 1 diabetes. Investigators reverse transcribed all isolated RNA, so they sequenced expressed TCRB transcripts. Repertoires were generated with immunoSEQ multiplex PCR, while TCRdb's copy carries only in-frame clones and drops some. The table has about 150,000 clones, under 9.5% seen once. Source material: central memory CD4+ T cells from blood. These receptors all come from a man younger than 35 in good health.

The gene calls are TRBV9 and TRBJ1-2; D unresolved. The length of the CDR3 is 15 residues. CDR1 and CDR2 (germline): SGDLS, YYNGEE. Trimming took off 3 bases at V and 6 bases at J, with 18 bases between the two ends. The CDR3 bases are TGTGCCAGCAGCGCCAGCGCCACACCGAGGGATGGCTACACCTTC. Translation: CASSASATPRDGYTF.

This clone has more than one count but fewer than ten. V is TRBV19 and J is TRBJ2-7; the match to TRBD1 covers 9 bases. This CDR3 spans 13 amino acids. The germline gives CDR1 LNHDA, CDR2 SQIVND (reference sequence). J gave up 5 bases and V 8 bases, and 7 bases lay outside the gene matches. DNA for the CDR3: TGTGCCAGTCGACCGGGACAGGGCCACGAGCAGTACTTC. Residues: CASRPGQGHEQYF.

The chain links TRBV29-1 to TRBJ1-2; 7 positions agree with TRBD1. The CDR3 covers 11 residues. Germline loops: CDR1 SQVTM, CDR2 ANQGSEA. J was trimmed by 8 bases and V by 7 bases; bases with no gene match: 7. In nucleotides, the CDR3 is TGCAGCGCCGACAGGGTGAGAGGCTACACCTTC. Translated: CSADRVRGYTF.

This clone was observed at least ten times. The V gene is TRBV10-3, the J gene TRBJ2-7; the D gene is possibly TRBD2 (5 bases). V dropped 3 bases and J dropped 1 base, with 13 bases sitting between them. This CDR3 spans 15 amino acids. Germline values: CDR1 ENHRY, CDR2 SYGVKD. Here the CDR3 DNA reads TGTGCCATCAGTGATTGGACTGCACCTTCCTACGAGCAGTACTTC. Its translation: CAISDWTAPSYEQYF.

A few counts support this clone. The rearrangement links TRBV2 to TRBJ1-4; 9 nucleotides match TRBD1. CDR1 and CDR2 (germline): SNHLY, FYNNEI. Germline trimming cut 4 bases from V and 8 bases from J; bases unmatched to any gene: 11. The CDR3 contains 16 residues. The CDR3 DNA is TGTGCCAGCAGTGCCCTAACGGGACAGGGTGACGAAAAACTGTTTTTT. Protein: CASSALTGQGDEKLFF.

CDR3 in amino acids: CASSTKDLTGTSRWEQFF. For the CDR3, the DNA is TGTGCCAGCAGTACCAAAGACCTTACCGGGACTAGCCGATGGGAGCAGTTCTTC. The chain couples TRBV11-2 to TRBJ2-1; the match to TRBD2 covers 9 bases. V lost 6 bases to trimming and J lost 10 bases; unmatched junction nucleotides: 22. Germline values: CDR1 SGHAT, CDR2 FQNNGV. This CDR3 has 18 amino acids.

The chain links TRBV5-1 to TRBJ2-7; tentatively, D is TRBD1 (6 bases). The V end was cut by 1 base, the J end by 2 bases, with 10 bases between. The CDR3 spans 14 residues. Germline V CDR1 and CDR2: SGHRS, YFSETQ. CDR3: CASSLTGTTYEQYF. CDR3 sequence (DNA): TGCGCCAGCAGCTTGACAGGGACGACCTACGAGCAGTACTTC.

This clone was detected a few times. The chain joins TRBV4-2 to TRBJ2-6, with 11 bases matching TRBD2. The V and J ends lost 1 base and 0 bases, in that order; junction bases with no gene match: 2. The CDR3 loop spans 18 amino acids. Per the germline V gene, CDR1 is LGHNA and CDR2 is YNFKEQ. The CDR3 sequence is CASSQGLAGGSGANVLTF. The DNA of the CDR3 is TGTGCCAGCAGCCAAGGTCTAGCGGGGGGCTCTGGGGCCAACGTCCTGACTTTC.

This clone showed up just a few times. The gene calls are TRBV19 and TRBJ1-5; D gene unclear. The CDR3 is 16 amino acids. CDR1 and CDR2 from the germline V gene are LNHDA and SQIVND (reference sequence). V was cut by 5 bases and J by 0 bases, with 14 bases left in between. CDR3 coding DNA: TGTGCCAGTAGTGGAGTGTTGCCCTATAGCAATCAGCCCCAGCATTTT. It specifies CASSGVLPYSNQPQHF. Full variable domain (missing parts from reference TRBV19 and TRBJ1-5): DGGITQSPKYLFRKEGQNVTLSCEQNLNHDAMYWYRQDPGQGLRLIYYSQIVNDFQKGDIAEGYSVSREKKESFPLTVTSAQKNPTAFYLCASSGVLPYSNQPQHFGDGTRLSIL.

The rearrangement links TRBV25-1 to TRBJ2-1; 7 nucleotides line up with TRBD1. CDR3 length: 18 residues. From germline, CDR1 is MGHDK and CDR2 SYGVNS. J lost 4 bases, V lost 6 bases, and 18 bases had no gene match. The CDR3 coding sequence is TGTGCCAGCAGGTCCCACGACAGGGCGACATGGGATTACAATGAGCAGTTCTTC. Translating gives CASRSHDRATWDYNEQFF.

This chain joins TRBV5-8 and TRBJ1-5; a weak D match, TRBD1 (5 bases). V shed 1 base and J shed 8 bases, with 10 bases lying between them. Germline V CDR1 and CDR2: SGHTS, YDEGEE. This CDR3 contains 13 residues. CDR3 amino acids: CASSLRGVEPQHF. In DNA form, the CDR3 reads TGTGCCAGCAGCTTGCGGGGGGTAGAGCCCCAGCATTTT.

The chain recombines TRBV27 with TRBJ2-7, with 12 bases that match TRBD2. CDR1 is MNHEY and CDR2 is SMNVEV in the germline V gene (reference sequence). This CDR3 spans 15 amino acids. V lost 4 bases, J lost 6 bases, and 7 bases stayed unmatched. The CDR3 coding sequence is TGTGCCAGCAGTTCTAGACTAGCGGGAGCTCGCGAGCAGTACTTC. Translating gives CASSSRLAGAREQYF.

V gene TRBV6-5 combines with J gene TRBJ1-1; D possibly corresponds to TRBD1 (6 bases). The CDR3 covers 15 residues. Germline assignment: CDR1 MNHEY and CDR2 SVGAGI. V lost 4 bases and J 2 bases, leaving 14 bases between the germline ends. CDR3 in DNA: TGTGCCAGCAGTTTGGACAGCCGAGTTAACACTGAAGCTTTCTTT. It is translated as CASSLDSRVNTEAFF.

The V gene is TRBV7-2, the J gene TRBJ2-1; 8 bases are a match to TRBD2. With 4 bases clipped from V and 9 bases from J, the junction kept 20 bases outside the gene matches. The CDR3 totals 18 residues. Germline values: CDR1 SGHTA, CDR2 FQGNSA. The CDR3 nucleotides read TGTGCCAGCAGCTCCCGATCGGGGTCGGGGGGGCTTGGGGGTGAGCAGTTCTTC. Its protein product is CASSSRSGSGGLGGEQFF.

This clone was seen a few times. The chain carries TRBV2 and TRBJ1-2; TRBD1 agrees at 9 bases. The V and J ends lost 5 bases and 8 bases, in that order; junction bases with no gene match: 9. Per germline, CDR1 SNHLY and CDR2 FYNNEI. CDR3 size: 14 residues. CDR3 sequence: CASSSRGQGGGYTF. In DNA form, the CDR3 reads TGTGCCAGCAGTTCCCGGGGACAGGGAGGCGGCTACACCTTC. The full variable domain, in which reference TRBV2 and TRBJ1-2 provide the parts outside the CDR3, is EPEVTQTPSHQVTQMGQEVILRCVPISNHLYFYWYRQILGQKVEFLVSFYNNEISEKSEIFDDQFSVERPDGSNFTLKIRSTKLEDSAMYFCASSSRGQGGGYTFGSGTRLTVV.

This clone was seen only a few times. This chain uses TRBV7-9 with TRBJ2-7; the match to TRBD1 covers 7 bases. CDR3 size: 14 residues. Germline values: CDR1 SEHNR, CDR2 FQNEAQ (reference sequence). V gave up 5 bases and J gave up 5 bases; unmatched junction bases: 9. This chain's CDR3 is CASSLRQGGDEQYF. The CDR3 nucleotides are TGTGCCAGCAGCCTCCGACAGGGTGGGGACGAGCAGTACTTC.

The rearrangement links TRBV7-2 to TRBJ1-2; D is perhaps TRBD1 (5 bases). CDR1 SGHTA and CDR2 FQGNSA come from the germline V gene. The CDR3 runs 13 residues. The ends were cut back, 4 bases at V and 6 bases at J, with 12 bases in the middle. CDR3 in DNA: TGTGCCAGCAGCTCCCCCAGGGATGATGGCTACACCTTC. Translated: CASSSPRDDGYTF.

The V call is TRBV7-9, the J call TRBJ1-2; 7 bases map to TRBD1. J was trimmed by 8 bases and V by 5 bases; bases with no gene match: 11. Germline assignment: CDR1 SEHNR and CDR2 FQNEAQ (reference sequence). The CDR3 runs 14 residues. CDR3 residues: CASSPPGQARGYTF. In DNA, the CDR3 is TGTGCCAGCAGCCCACCAGGACAGGCACGAGGCTACACCTTC.

This clone was counted between two and nine times. The chain has TRBV11-2 and TRBJ2-5; possibly TRBD1 for D (6 bases). Germline CDR1 is SGHAT and CDR2 is FQNNGV. Trimming shortened V by 10 bases and J by 6 bases, and 15 bases separated the two germline ends. This CDR3 comprises 12 residues. This CDR3 reads CATGQSGKTQYF. The CDR3 coding sequence is TGTGCCACCGGACAGTCAGGAAAGACCCAGTACTTC.

The chain combines TRBV7-2 with TRBJ1-4, with a possible D match to TRBD1 (5 bases). This CDR3 has 16 residues. CDR1 and CDR2 (germline): SGHTA, FQGNSA. The V end lost 5 bases, the J end lost 4 bases, and 17 bases lay between the germline ends. The CDR3 region has the DNA TGTGCCAGCAGCCGGGGGGGAGGCGCGTTTAATGAAAAACTGTTTTTT. Its protein is CASSRGGGAFNEKLFF.